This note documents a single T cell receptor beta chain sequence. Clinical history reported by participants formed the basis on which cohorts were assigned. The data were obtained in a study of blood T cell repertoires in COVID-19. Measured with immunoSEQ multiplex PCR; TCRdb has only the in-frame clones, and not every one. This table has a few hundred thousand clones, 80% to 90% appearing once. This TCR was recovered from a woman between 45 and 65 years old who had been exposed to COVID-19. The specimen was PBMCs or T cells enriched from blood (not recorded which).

CDR3 nucleotides: TGTGCCAGCAGCTCCGTTGGAGGACTAGCGAGTAATGAGCAGTTCTTC. Translated, it gives CASSSVGGLASNEQFF. The chain employs TRBV5-8 and TRBJ2-1; TRBD2 matches at 9 bases. This CDR3 region has 16 residues. Germline-derived CDR1 and CDR2 are SGHTS and YDEGEE. J lost 7 bases, V lost 3 bases, and 11 bases had no gene match.